The source of this T cell receptor beta chain is a study of blood T cells in healthy people across ages. CDR1 DFQATT and CDR2 SNEGSKA come from the germline V gene (reference sequence). V was pared by 0 bases and J by 7 bases, with 12 bases between. The CDR3 loop spans 13 amino acids. This clonotype was seen only a few times. PCR was performed a second time for about 7 to 12 cycles using a sample-barcoded 5' primer and a J-beta primer mix. TCRdb redid the calling of the 5' RACE reads with MiXCR, one entry per CDR3 protein. The table lists 800,000 or so distinct CDR3 sequences, around 25% of them singletons, with approximately 4% in the top ten. The same sample was also used in a study of T cells of mothers and their children.

This TCR was sampled from a boy aged 5-17 years in good health. The chain has TRBV20-1 and TRBJ2-5; D gene ambiguous. Sequences were obtained from blood. The CDR3 coding sequence is TGCAGTGCTAGAGATCTTTCGGGTCCGACCCAGTACTTC. Protein: CSARDLSGPTQYF.